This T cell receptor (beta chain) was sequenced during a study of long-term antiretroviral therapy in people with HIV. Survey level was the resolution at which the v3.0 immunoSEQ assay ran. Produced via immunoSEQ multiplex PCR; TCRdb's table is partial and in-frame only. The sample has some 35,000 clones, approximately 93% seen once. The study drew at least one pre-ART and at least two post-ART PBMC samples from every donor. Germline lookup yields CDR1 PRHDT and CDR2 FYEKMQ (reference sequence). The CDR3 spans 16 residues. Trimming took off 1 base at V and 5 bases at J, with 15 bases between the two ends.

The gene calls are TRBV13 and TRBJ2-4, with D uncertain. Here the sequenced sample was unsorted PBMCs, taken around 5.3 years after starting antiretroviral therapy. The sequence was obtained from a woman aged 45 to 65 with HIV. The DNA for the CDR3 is TGTGCCAGCAGCTTAGTGCCCACCCAGCCGGAAAACATTCAGTACTTC. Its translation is CASSLVPTQPENIQYF. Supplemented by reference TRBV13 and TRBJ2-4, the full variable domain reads AAGVIQSPRHLIKEKRETATLKCYPIPRHDTVYWYQQGPGQDPQFLISFYEKMQSDKGSIPDRFSAQQFSDYHSELNMSSLELGDSALYFCASSLVPTQPENIQYFGAGTRLSVL.